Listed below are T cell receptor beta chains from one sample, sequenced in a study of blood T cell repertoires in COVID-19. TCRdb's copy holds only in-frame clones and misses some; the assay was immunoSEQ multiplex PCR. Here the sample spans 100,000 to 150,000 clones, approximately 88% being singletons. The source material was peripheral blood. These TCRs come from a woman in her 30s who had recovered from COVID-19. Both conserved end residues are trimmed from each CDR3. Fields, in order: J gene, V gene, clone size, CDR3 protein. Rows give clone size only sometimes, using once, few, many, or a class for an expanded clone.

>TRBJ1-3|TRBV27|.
ASSKGARTSGNTIY
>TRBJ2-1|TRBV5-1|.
ASSLTFNEQF
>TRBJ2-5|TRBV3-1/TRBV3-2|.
ASSQGFRFQETQY
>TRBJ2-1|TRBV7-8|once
ASRPGGRLFLNEQF
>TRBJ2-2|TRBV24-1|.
ATSDQNTGELF
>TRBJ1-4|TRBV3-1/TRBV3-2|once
ASSPKRGQANEKLF
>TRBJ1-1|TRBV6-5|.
ASSYLQTGVNTEAF
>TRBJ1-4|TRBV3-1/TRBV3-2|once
ASRRESNEKLF
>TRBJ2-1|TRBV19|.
ANSWREGGYNEQF
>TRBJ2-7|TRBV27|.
ASRPRTASYEQY
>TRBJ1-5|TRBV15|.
ATSGDRSNQPQH
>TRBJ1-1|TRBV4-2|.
ASSRNTGPHPQTEAF
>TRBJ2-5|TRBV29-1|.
SVKIGGSGSLIETQY
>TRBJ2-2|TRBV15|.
ATSSWGGVNTGELF
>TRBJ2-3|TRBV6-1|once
ASSETPNTDTQY
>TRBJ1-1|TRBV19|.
ASSIVAGMNTEAF
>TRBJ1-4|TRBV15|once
ATSRVYSINEKLF
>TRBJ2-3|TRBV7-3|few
ASSLTSGDTQY
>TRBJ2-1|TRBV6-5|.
ANSGGAGNEQF
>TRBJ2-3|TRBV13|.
ASRGGGGASTDTQY
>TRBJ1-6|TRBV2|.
ASTLGDRGWGSPLH
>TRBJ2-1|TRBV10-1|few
ASSDWRGDNEQF
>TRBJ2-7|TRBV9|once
ASSSAGAYEQY
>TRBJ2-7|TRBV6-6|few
ASSLHGTSGGDNYEQY
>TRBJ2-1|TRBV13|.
ASSLRGAPDSYNEQF
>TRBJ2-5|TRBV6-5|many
ASSFDGQETQY
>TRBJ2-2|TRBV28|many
ASSLSPGNTGELF
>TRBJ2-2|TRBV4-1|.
ASSLRGTGELF
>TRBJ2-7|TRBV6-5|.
ASSQTYEQY
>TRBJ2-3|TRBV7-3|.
ASSSPGLAGGPGTDTQY
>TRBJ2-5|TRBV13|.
ASSPSGSGETQY
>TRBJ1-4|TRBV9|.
ASSVGQGGEKLF
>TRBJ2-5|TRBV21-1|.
ASSKASSDTQETQY
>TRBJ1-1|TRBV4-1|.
ASSQEPGQGNTEAF
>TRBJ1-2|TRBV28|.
ASSWGGGSLYGYT
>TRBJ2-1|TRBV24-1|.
ATSDSRTGRSYNEQF
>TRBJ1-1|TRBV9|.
ASSPRETGDGGTEAF